Sequencing of this T cell receptor beta chain was carried out in a study of control samples from healthy donors and cancer patients. The V gene lost 5 bases and the J gene lost 8 bases, with 15 bases spanning the gap. Germline CDR1 is SGHAT and CDR2 is FQDESV (reference sequence). The CDR3 totals 14 residues. Clones were sequenced by immunoSEQ multiplex PCR, and TCRdb holds only the in-frame ones, with some missing. This sample has some 140,000 clones; approximately 86% occur once, and the top ten carry about 9%. This receptor was identified in a woman aged 30 to 39 in good health. V gene TRBV11-1 combines with J gene TRBJ1-4; D unclear. Sequenced input: blood. In nucleotides, the CDR3 is TGTGCCAGCAGCCACCGACGGATGGGGGAAAAACTGTTTTTT. Translation gives CASSHRRMGEKLFF. Drawing the rest from reference TRBV11-1 and TRBJ1-4, the complete variable domain is EAEVAQSPRYKITEKSQAVAFWCDPISGHATLYWYRQILGQGPELLVQFQDESVVDDSQLPKDRFSAERLKGVDSTLKIQPAELGDSAMYLCASSHRRMGEKLFFGSGTQLSVL.